The rows below give T cell receptor beta chains drawn from one sample of a study of cytomegalovirus exposure and HLA in healthy donors. Clones were sequenced by immunoSEQ multiplex PCR, and TCRdb holds only the in-frame ones, with some missing. The profile covers fewer than 200,000 clones, with 65% to 90% appearing a single time and roughly 1.2% taken by the ten largest. Sequencing used PBMCs. All receptors derive from a girl aged 2 to 10 in good health and CMV-seropositive. The CDR3 runs from the conserved cysteine through the conserved F or W. Fields, in order: clone size, V gene, D gene, J gene, CDR3 DNA, CDR3 protein. The D gene is left open where the match is weak. Size values are once, few and many counts, or a class for expanded clones, and some rows have none.

NA	TRBV6-1	NA	TRBJ1-4	TGTGCCAGCAGTGACAGGGGAGCGGATGAAAAACTGTTTTTT	CASSDRGADEKLFF
few	TRBV5-1	TRBD1	TRBJ1-4	TGCGCCAGCAGCTCCCGCGGCAGGGGGACTAATGAAAAACTGTTTTTT	CASSSRGRGTNEKLFF
few	TRBV6-1	TRBD1	TRBJ2-5	TGTGCCAGCAGTGAAGAAGCAGGGGGAAGAGAGACCCAGTACTTC	CASSEEAGGRETQYF
NA	TRBV28	NA	TRBJ2-7	TGTGCCAGCAGTTTGGCACGCTCCTACGAGCAGTACTTC	CASSLARSYEQYF
NA	TRBV25-1	NA	TRBJ1-1	TGTGCCAGCAGTGAATGGAAAGGGGGTAACACTGAAGCTTTCTTT	CASSEWKGGNTEAFF
NA	TRBV7-9	TRBD2	TRBJ2-6	TGTGCCAGCAGCTTCCCTAAATCTAGCGGGCCCTCTGGGGCCAACGTCCTGACTTTC	CASSFPKSSGPSGANVLTF
once	TRBV19	TRBD1	TRBJ1-1	TGTGCCAGTAGTACCCGGACAGGCCGGGGCACTGAAGCTTTCTTT	CASSTRTGRGTEAFF
NA	TRBV7-4	NA	TRBJ2-5	TGTGCCAGCAGCTCACCGGGGAGCCAAGAGACCCAGTACTTC	CASSSPGSQETQYF
once	TRBV2	TRBD1	TRBJ2-7	TGTGCCAGCGATCTCGACAGGGTTTACGAGCAGTACTTC	CASDLDRVYEQYF
NA	TRBV19	TRBD2	TRBJ2-1	TGTGCCAGTAGTATTTCACCTGGTGGGCTAGCGGGGGGTGAGCAGTTCTTC	CASSISPGGLAGGEQFF
NA	TRBV25-1	NA	TRBJ2-7	TGTGCCAGCAGTGAAGGGAGGGGGGCCTACGAGCAGTACTTC	CASSEGRGAYEQYF
once	TRBV12-5	NA	TRBJ1-5	TGTGCTAGTGGCCGGGACAATAGCAATCAGCCCCAGCATTTT	CASGRDNSNQPQHF
NA	TRBV30	TRBD1	TRBJ1-1	TGTGCCCGTAGACAGGGCAGGGACACTGAAGCTTTCTTT	CARRQGRDTEAFF
NA	TRBV7-2	TRBD2	TRBJ2-7	TGTGCCAGCAGCTTTTCGGGACTAGCCTCCTACGAGCAGTACTTC	CASSFSGLASYEQYF
few	TRBV30	NA	TRBJ1-1	TGTGCCTGGAGTAACGTTCCAGCGGAAGCTTTCTTT	CAWSNVPAEAFF
NA	TRBV7-9	TRBD2	TRBJ2-2	TGTGCCAGCAGCTTCCTACTAGCGTCGAACACCGGGGAGCTGTTTTTT	CASSFLLASNTGELFF
NA	TRBV18	NA	TRBJ1-1	TGTGCCAGCTCACCTCAGCGGACCATGAACACTGAAGCTTTCTTT	CASSPQRTMNTEAFF
NA	TRBV19	TRBD1	TRBJ1-5	TGTGCCAGTAGTATTATGAAGGGGGCCCAGCCCCAGCATTTT	CASSIMKGAQPQHF
once	TRBV5-5	TRBD1	TRBJ1-1	TGTGCCAGCAGCCTTCAGACAGGGTCGTTCGCTGAAGCTTTCTTT	CASSLQTGSFAEAFF
NA	TRBV5-1	NA	TRBJ1-4	TGCGCCAGCAGCTTGGTCGGCGGCACTAATGAAAAACTGTTTTTT	CASSLVGGTNEKLFF
NA	TRBV11-2	TRBD1	TRBJ2-5	TGTGCCAGCAGCTTTCCCGACAGGGGCCGTTTAAAGACCCAGTACTTC	CASSFPDRGRLKTQYF
NA	TRBV9	NA	TRBJ1-2	TGTGCCAGCAGCACCCGACAGGTCACCTTC	CASSTRQVTF
NA	TRBV5-4	TRBD2	TRBJ2-1	TGTGCCAGCAGTTCTAGCGGGGGGCGATTCTTC	CASSSSGGRFF
NA	TRBV11-3	TRBD1	TRBJ2-5	TGTGCCAGCAGCCCGACAGGGAGCCGAGAGACCCAGTACTTC	CASSPTGSRETQYF
NA	TRBV11-2	TRBD2	TRBJ2-1	TGTGCCAGCAGCCGCGGTGTAGCGGGAGGGGGGTACAATGAGCAGTTCTTC	CASSRGVAGGGYNEQFF
few	TRBV19	NA	TRBJ2-2	TGTGCCAGTAGTATAAAAGGAGGGGCCGGGGAGCTGTTTTTT	CASSIKGGAGELFF
NA	TRBV5-1	NA	TRBJ1-2	TGCGCCAGCAGCGTATTAGTCGGTCCGGGGTTTAATGGCTACACCTTC	CASSVLVGPGFNGYTF
few	TRBV7-2	NA	TRBJ1-1	TGTGCCAGCAGCTTGTTGGGCAGGGGCTACACTGAAGCTTTCTTT	CASSLLGRGYTEAFF
few	TRBV4-1	TRBD2	TRBJ2-1	TGCGCCAGCAGCCAAGTCCGACTAGCGGGGGAGCAGTTCTTC	CASSQVRLAGEQFF
few	TRBV27	TRBD1	TRBJ1-1	TGTGCCAGCAGAGACGTACTACAGGGGACGAACACTGAAGCTTTCTTT	CASRDVLQGTNTEAFF
NA	TRBV19	TRBD1	TRBJ1-6	TGTGCCAGTAGTTACACAGGGGGCAATTCACCCCTCCACTTT	CASSYTGGNSPLHF
NA	TRBV5-8	NA	TRBJ2-5	TGTGCCAGCAGCTCACTGTACCAAGAGACCCAGTACTTC	CASSSLYQETQYF
NA	TRBV10-3	TRBD1	TRBJ1-5	TGTGCCATCAGTGAATCGGGAACAGGGGGCTTCAATCAGCCCCAGCATTTT	CAISESGTGGFNQPQHF
NA	TRBV18	NA	TRBJ1-1	TGTGCCAGCTCACGAGACAGGCTACTGAACACTGAAGCTTTCTTT	CASSRDRLLNTEAFF
NA	TRBV5-1	TRBD1	TRBJ2-1	TGCGCCAGCAGGCCAGGACAGGAGTATGGGTACAATGAGCAGTTCTTC	CASRPGQEYGYNEQFF